These T cell receptor beta chains were read from a single sample in a study of blood T cells in healthy people across ages. TCRdb used MiXCR to reprocess the 5' RACE reads, holding one entry per CDR3 protein. The table has roughly 1,500,000 distinct CDR3 sequences, 34% seen once. Sequenced: blood. Receptors originate from a woman aged 30 to 39 in good health. Both conserved end residues are trimmed from each CDR3.

ASSYPAEDTQY	TRBJ2-3	TRBV6-6
SAETQGVDEQY	TRBJ2-7	TRBV29-1
SARQGAARNQPQH	TRBJ1-5	TRBV20-1
ASTHYRGNQETQY	TRBJ2-5	TRBV12-3/TRBV12-4
ASSATGTRHNEQF	TRBJ2-1	TRBV9
ASSSRTTSTDTQY	TRBJ2-3	TRBV5-1
ASSTNGEFQATQY	TRBJ2-5	TRBV28
ASSETGGRSYEQY	TRBJ2-7	TRBV6-1
ASSRFVYEQY	TRBJ2-7	TRBV7-9
AVGGWGADTQY	TRBJ2-3	TRBV3-1
SARDPTRVYEQY	-	TRBV20-1
ASSLNREKEQY	TRBJ2-4	TRBV5-1
AISAVGTSGGGEQF	TRBJ2-1	TRBV10-3
ASSQGGRDRSGYEQY	TRBJ2-7	TRBV4-2
ASSLGFSYEQF	TRBJ2-1	TRBV7-3
ASSDTRQAISGTDTQY	TRBJ2-3	TRBV7-2
ASRIGGESYNEQF	TRBJ2-1	TRBV5-1
SVKVGTSQAYEQY	TRBJ2-7	TRBV29-1
ASSQAGGDIQY	-	TRBV14
ASSRLQELTEAF	TRBJ1-1	TRBV3-1
ASSQDARREAF	TRBJ1-1	TRBV14
ASSVVNMGYT	TRBJ1-2	TRBV2
ASSQSPPEQY	TRBJ2-7	TRBV3-1
ASSLAGPWGNSPLH	TRBJ1-6	TRBV7-3
ASRSAGGNEQF	TRBJ2-1	TRBV27
SASSPRIGGQIYNEQF	TRBJ2-1	TRBV20-1
SVEVSYYGYT	TRBJ1-2	TRBV29-1
SVEEGRPGTDTQY	TRBJ2-3	TRBV29-1
ASSLGGEVVLT	TRBJ2-6	TRBV5-1
ASSQGQDIGELF	TRBJ2-2	TRBV6-6
ASSQRISGINEQF	TRBJ2-1	TRBV4-1
ATSRDVASGSVGTQY	TRBJ2-5	TRBV15